A single sample gave rise to the 18 T cell receptor beta chains below, sequenced in a study of tissue T cells after allogeneic stem cell transplantation (dated 2022 in TCRdb). The library was obtained by the immunoSEQ multiplex PCR assay. TCRdb obtained this table from immuneACCESS and retained in-frame rearrangements with V and J assigned. These tables miss some clones; where compared with another copy, unresolved V genes account for less than half of the shortfall, and the remainder is unexplained. This sample has over 45,000 clones in its table, and about three quarters of those were observed once. 0.5% to 0.6% of the sample comes from the top ten. What was sequenced was sorted cells pooled from one or two spleens. These receptors all stem from a pool of C57BL/6 mice in good health.

For this clone: Mouse germline and gene names are used. The missing CDR3 end, 1 residue past where the read stops, is filled in from the germline J gene. The V gene is TRBV30, the J gene TRBJ2-7; D is ambiguous. Deletions cut 2 bases from V and 3 bases from J, with 5 bases between. Germline CDR1 is SQVVS and CDR2 is ANEGSEA. The CDR3 contains 11 residues. The sequenced CDR3 bases are TGTAGTTCTAGAACAGTCTATGAACAGTAC. Its protein is CSSRTVYEQY. The entire CDR3 sequence reads CSSRTVYEQYF.

In regard to this clone: Mouse gene names and germline throughout. Read data end 1 residue before the CDR3 end; the end is taken from the germline J gene. The chain carries TRBV13-3 and TRBJ1-2; D unresolved. The CDR3 totals 14 residues. V gave up 2 bases and J gave up 0 bases, with 8 bases separating them. The V gene's germline CDR1 is NNHDY and CDR2 SYVADS. CDR3 loop: CASSEGNSNSDYTF. Partial CDR3 DNA: TGTGCCAGCAGTGAAGGCAATTCAAACTCCGACTACACC.

In regard to this clone: The genes are named according to mouse. The read terminates 1 residue before the CDR3 end, so the remaining end is supplied by the germline J gene. The chain has TRBV13-2 and TRBJ1-6, with 12 positions matching TRBD1. Being an ORF, TRBJ1-6 has a function that is uncertain. V dropped 0 bases and J dropped 0; count of bases not matched to a gene: 10. The CDR3 consists of 21 residues. Per the germline V gene, CDR1 is NNHNN and CDR2 is SYGAGS (reference sequence). This chain's CDR3 is CASGDAGGQGAGYSYNSPLYF. The sequenced part of the CDR3 DNA is TGTGCCAGCGGTGATGCAGGGGGACAGGGGGCGGGATATTCCTATAATTCGCCCCTCTAC.

With respect to this clone: Gene names denote mouse genes. With the read ending 1 residue before the CDR3 end, the germline J gene is used to fill in that end. The chain is built from TRBV26 and TRBJ2-4; no definite D call. The CDR3 covers 13 residues. V lost 4 bases, J lost 0 bases, and 5 bases lay in between. The germline V gene encodes CDR1 KGHPV and CDR2 FQNQEV (reference sequence). The CDR3 DNA, read in part, is TGTGCCAGCAGTCCGACAAGTCAAAACACCTTGTAC. It specifies CASSPTSQNTLY. From start to end, the CDR3 is CASSPTSQNTLYF.

On this clone itself: Genes and germline come from the mouse. Incomplete CDR3 DNA: TGTGCCAGCAGTGAAAGGCCTGGGGGTAACTATGCTGAGCAGTTC. This codes for CASSERPGGNYAEQF. The entire CDR3 is CASSERPGGNYAEQFF. The chain has TRBV13-3 and TRBJ2-1, with TRBD2 matching 7 bases. The missing CDR3 end, 1 residue past where the read stops, is filled in from the germline J gene. CDR1 and CDR2 (germline): NNHDY, SYVADS. V lost 2 bases and J lost 0; bases outside the gene matches: 5. CDR3 length: 16 amino acids.

The table lists this clone with a few counts. Gene names and germline match the mouse. CDR3: CASSLSSYEQYF. Incomplete CDR3 DNA: TGTGCCAGCAGTTTATCCAGTTATGAACAGTAC. The chain links TRBV15 to TRBJ2-7; no firm D call. The CDR3 extends 1 residue past the end of the read, so its final part is completed from the germline J gene. The CDR3 covers 12 residues. In germline, CDR1 is SGHND, CDR2 FRSKSL. V was cut by 2 bases and J by 4 bases, with 6 bases left in between.

The table lists this clone with a few counts. Gene names denote mouse genes. The read terminates 1 residue ahead of where the CDR3 ends, so the germline J gene completes it. The chain joins TRBV1 to TRBJ1-5; 7 nucleotides match TRBD1. Germline CDR1 and CDR2: NSQYPW and LRSPGD (reference sequence). The J segment lost 7 bases and the V segment lost 1 base, leaving 4 bases of the junction unmatched. This CDR3 region has 14 residues. The CDR3 loop reads CTCSAVGQSQAPLF. The sequenced CDR3 bases are TGCACCTGCAGTGCAGTGGGACAGTCTCAGGCTCCGCTT.

With respect to this clone: Gene names refer to mouse genes. The read halts 1 residue ahead of the CDR3 end, with the missing end drawn from the germline J gene. The chain carries TRBV13-1 and TRBJ2-4, with TRBD2 matching 7 bases. From germline, CDR1 is NSHNY and CDR2 SYGAGN. The CDR3 runs 17 residues. After removal of 0 bases from V and 0 bases from J, the junction contained 7 bases not matched to a gene. CDR3 DNA, as far as it was read: TGTGCCAGCAGTGATGCATATGGGGGGTCTAGTCAAAACACCTTGTAC. It yields the protein CASSDAYGGSSQNTLY. The CDR3 in its entirety is CASSDAYGGSSQNTLYF.

The sample holds a few counts of this clone. Gene names denote mouse genes. The read is 1 residue too short to cover the CDR3 end, so that end is filled in from the germline J gene. V and J are TRBV29 and TRBJ2-7; TRBD2 matches at 11 bases. The J segment lost 4 bases and the V segment lost 8 bases, leaving 1 base of the junction unmatched. This CDR3 spans 12 amino acids. CDR1 is MSHET and CDR2 is SYDVDS in the germline V gene. Partial CDR3 DNA: TGTGCTAGCGGGACTGGGGGATATGAACAGTAC. Amino acid sequence: CASGTGGYEQY. The full CDR3 protein reads CASGTGGYEQYF.

Concerning this clone: Genes and germline are mouse. The read ends 1 residue early relative to the CDR3; the germline J gene fills the gap. The rearrangement joins TRBV4 to TRBJ1-2, with D unclear. There are 13 residues in the CDR3. The ends were cut back, 5 bases at V and 0 bases at J, with 7 bases in the middle. Germline CDR1 and CDR2: LGHDT and YNNKQL (reference sequence). The part of the CDR3 DNA that was read is TGTGCCAGCAGCCATCAATCAAACTCCGACTACACC. It specifies CASSHQSNSDYT. The entire CDR3 reads CASSHQSNSDYTF.

Worth noting for this clone: Any gene name here is a mouse gene name. The observed sequence ends 1 residue before the CDR3 terminus, with the missing tail filled in from the germline J gene. The rearrangement links TRBV5 to TRBJ2-5, with a possible D match to TRBD1 (5 bases). The CDR3 consists of 14 residues. V gave up 1 base and J gave up 5 bases, with 10 bases separating them. In germline, CDR1 is LGHNA, CDR2 YNLKQL (reference sequence). The CDR3 protein is CASSQVDIRDTQYF. CDR3 DNA, as far as it was read: TGTGCCAGCAGCCAAGTGGACATAAGAGACACCCAGTAC.

As to this clone: Gene names denote mouse genes. Coverage ceases 1 residue before the CDR3 finishes, and the germline J gene fills in the end. V and J are TRBV3 and TRBJ1-2, with 9 bases that match TRBD1. Germline loops: CDR1 SNHLY, CDR2 FYNGKV (reference sequence). V was pared by 5 bases and J by 2 bases, with 3 bases of the junction left unmatched. The length of the CDR3 is 14 residues. The CDR3 bases that were read are TGTGCCAGCAGCCCGACAGGGGGGAACTCCGACTACACC. Its translation: CASSPTGGNSDYT. The whole CDR3 reads CASSPTGGNSDYTF.

Of note for this clone: Mouse names are used for the genes. The DNA ends 1 residue before the CDR3 does, and the rest of the CDR3 is filled in from the germline J gene. The chain has TRBV3 and TRBJ2-3; TRBD2 matches 8 bases. V gave up 3 bases and J gave up 1 base; unmatched junction bases: 6. CDR1 and CDR2 (germline): SNHLY, FYNGKV (reference sequence). The CDR3 spans 16 residues. The chain's CDR3 is CASSLRGGAGAETLYF. CDR3 bases read: TGTGCCAGCAGCTTGAGGGGGGGCGCGGGTGCAGAAACGCTGTAT.

To note about this clone: Gene names and germline refer to mouse. The read comes to an end 1 residue before the CDR3 does, leaving the germline J gene to fill in the end. The V call is TRBV4, the J call TRBJ2-5, with 8 bases identical to TRBD1. The CDR3 extends over 13 amino acids. The trim removed 5 bases at V and 5 bases at J, leaving 3 bases unmatched. Germline V gene data show CDR1 as LGHDT and CDR2 as YNNKQL (reference sequence). CDR3 protein: CASSRDRRDTQYF. The covered CDR3 bases are TGTGCCAGCAGCCGGGACAGGCGAGACACCCAGTAC.

Concerning this clone: Mouse germline and gene names are used. The CDR3 end lies 1 residue beyond the end of the read and is filled in from the germline J gene. The V gene is TRBV26, the J gene TRBJ1-6; 8 bases are shared with TRBD1. TRBJ1-6 is an ORF, and what it does is uncertain. The CDR3 consists of 15 residues. V shed 6 bases and J 2 bases; nucleotides not matched to a gene: 3. Germline CDR1 reads KGHPV; CDR2 reads FQNQEV (reference sequence). Incomplete CDR3 DNA: TGTGCCAGCAGCCGGACAGGGACCTATAATTCGCCCCTCTAC. Translating gives CASSRTGTYNSPLY. In full, the CDR3 is CASSRTGTYNSPLYF.

On this clone: Germline and genes: mouse. Read sequence stops 1 residue before the CDR3 end, and the germline J gene provides the missing end. This chain connects TRBV31 to TRBJ2-7, with 10 bases fitting TRBD1. This CDR3 has 13 residues. CDR1 and CDR2 (germline): GKSSPN, SITVG. J gave up 6 bases and V 3 bases, and 5 bases lay outside the gene matches. The sequenced CDR3 bases are TGTGCCTGGAGCTCCGGGACAGGGGCTGAACAGTAC. This encodes CAWSSGTGAEQY. Given in full, the CDR3 is CAWSSGTGAEQYF.

This clone was seen a few times. Genes and germline are mouse. The CDR3 end is not reached by the read, which stops 1 residue before it; the germline J gene fills it in. The chain uses TRBV13-2 and TRBJ1-4, with TRBD1 matching over 7 bases. The CDR3 sequence is 16 residues long. V was pared by 1 base and J by 0 bases, with 3 bases of the junction left unmatched. The germline V gene has CDR1 NNHNN and CDR2 SYGAGS (reference sequence). CDR3 DNA, as far as it was read: TGTGCCAGCGGTGATTGGGACAGTATTTCCAACGAAAGATTATTT. Protein sequence: CASGDWDSISNERLF. The full-length CDR3 reads as CASGDWDSISNERLFF.

This clone has just a few counts. Gene names and germline refer to mouse. The read falls 1 residue short of the CDR3 end, and the missing part is taken from the germline J gene. The V call is TRBV13-2, the J call TRBJ2-7; 12 bases map to TRBD2. Germline V gene sequence: CDR1 NNHNN, CDR2 SYGAGS (reference sequence). The CDR3 consists of 15 residues. J lost 7 bases, V lost 0 bases, and 5 bases had no gene match. The part of the CDR3 DNA that was read is TGTGCCAGCGGTGATGCAAGGACTGGGGGGGACGAACAGTAC. It is translated as CASGDARTGGDEQY. The CDR3 as a whole reads CASGDARTGGDEQYF.